This TCR beta chain was obtained from a study of early T cells in non-severe SARS-CoV-2 infection. The wider study: Chains were not paired, and sequencing was done on bulk RNA from unsorted whole blood.

This clonotype was picked up a small number of times. TCRdb re-derived calls from the 5' RACE reads in MiXCR, one entry per CDR3 protein. The table shows some 87,000 distinct CDR3 sequences, with about 13% occurring only once. J was trimmed by 6 bases and V by 0 bases; bases with no gene match: 4. Germline assignment: CDR1 SGHRS and CDR2 YFSETQ. This CDR3 has 14 amino acids. The TCR originated in an adult who was a healthcare worker with PCR-confirmed SARS-CoV-2 infection or an uninfected control (not recorded which). This chain links TRBV5-1 with TRBJ1-1; 8 bases are shared with TRBD1. Specimen: whole blood. The CDR3 DNA sequence: TGCGCCAGCAGCTTGGAGCAGGGGGCCGCTGAAGCTTTCTTT. As protein: CASSLEQGAAEAFF. The full variable domain, completed using reference TRBV5-1 and TRBJ1-1, is KAGVTQTPRYLIKTRGQQVTLSCSPISGHRSVSWYQQTPGQGLQFLFEYFSETQRNKGNFPGRFSGRQFSNSRSEMNVSTLELGDSALYLCASSLEQGAAEAFFGQGTRLTVV.